The 30 T cell receptor beta chains below all came from one sample that was sequenced in a study of T cell repertoires in cytomegalovirus infection. Antigens for these TCRs are unknown. TCRdb recomputed calls from the reads with MiXCR, one row per CDR3 protein. Found here are roughly 340,000 distinct CDR3 sequences, just under 30% of them singletons; the top ten hold roughly 20%. Sequencing used cultured PBMCs, obtained from culture after CMV antigen stimulation. The receptor set was obtained from a human donor in good health (CMV status not recorded). Some clones in this sample may be carry-over from other donors' samples.

This sequence joins TRBV5-1 and TRBJ1-1, with D possibly TRBD1 on 6 matching bases. Deletions cut 0 bases from V and 1 base from J, with 13 bases between. The CDR3 loop spans 16 amino acids. CDR1 SGHRS and CDR2 YFSETQ come from the germline V gene. The chain's CDR3 is CASSLVGAGTNTEAFF. The CDR3 DNA sequence: TGCGCCAGCAGCTTGGTGGGGGCGGGGACGAACACTGAAGCTTTCTTT.

J is TRBJ2-7 and V is TRBV12-3 or TRBV12-4; weak D call: TRBD1 (5 bases). Trimming stripped 5 bases from V and 2 bases from J, with 13 bases between. CDR3 length: 14 residues. For the CDR3, the DNA is TGTGCCAGCAGTCGTTATAGGGGTACCTACGAGCAGTACTTC. This translates into CASSRYRGTYEQYF.

This chain joins TRBV19 and TRBJ2-7, with a weak D call TRBD2 (5 bases). Trimming cost V 1 base and J 4 bases, with 8 bases left between them. CDR3 length equals 13 residues. From germline, CDR1 is LNHDA and CDR2 SQIVND (reference sequence). Written as DNA, the CDR3 is TGTGCCAGTAGTATAGGCGGGCGTTACGAGCAGTACTTC. It encodes CASSIGGRYEQYF.

This clonotype was found a few times. The chain uses TRBV19 and TRBJ1-2; 8 bases align to TRBD1. Germline V gene lookup returns CDR1 LNHDA and CDR2 SQIVND (reference sequence). V lost 4 bases and J lost 2; bases outside the gene matches: 9. The CDR3 runs to 16 residues. CDR3 amino acids: CASSTRTGKYNYGYTF. The CDR3 DNA sequence: TGTGCCAGTAGTACCCGGACAGGGAAGTACAACTATGGCTACACCTTC.

This clonotype was detected ten times or more. V is TRBV7-2 and J is TRBJ1-1; perhaps TRBD1 as D (6 bases). Germline CDR1 and CDR2: SGHTA and FQGNSA. The CDR3 is 15 residues long. The germline V and J ends were trimmed by 2 bases and 1 base, with 11 bases remaining between them. For the CDR3, the DNA is TGTGCCAGCAGCTTATGGGGGCAGGGGAACACTGAAGCTTTCTTT. Translated, it gives CASSLWGQGNTEAFF.

CDR3 nucleotides: TGTGCCAGCAGTGACGGGCGCGGCGTGGAGCAGTTCTTC. This codes for CASSDGRGVEQFF. The gene calls are TRBV7-2 and TRBJ2-1; no definite D call. Germline CDR1 reads SGHTA; CDR2 reads FQGNSA. V was shortened by 6 bases and J by 10 bases, with 16 bases between the two germline ends. CDR3 size: 13 residues.

About this clonotype: A much larger clonotype is one base distant, so this may be a read error. The CDR3 loop reads CASSLAVNSNQPQHF. In DNA form, the CDR3 reads TGTGCCAGCAGCTTAGCCGTAAATAGCAATCAGCCCCAGCATTTT. This chain connects TRBV7-8 to TRBJ1-5, with unresolved D. CDR3 length: 15 amino acids. In germline, CDR1 is SGHVS, CDR2 FQNEAQ. Trimming took 0 bases from V and 0 from J, leaving 6 bases between them.

The gene calls are TRBV10-3 and TRBJ2-3; possible D gene TRBD2, 7 bases. The CDR3 contains 19 residues. Germline assignment: CDR1 ENHRY and CDR2 SYGVKD. V lost 5 bases and J 3 bases, leaving 27 bases between the germline ends. The CDR3 sequence: CAISNKGGQVGRITDTQYF. CDR3 nucleotides: TGTGCCATCAGTAACAAGGGGGGGCAGGTCGGGAGAATAACAGATACGCAGTATTTT.

The CDR3 nucleotides are TGCGCCAGCAGCCGCTCCGGGACAGGGAACTACGAGCAGTACTTC. Its translation is CASSRSGTGNYEQYF. This chain connects TRBV4-1 to TRBJ2-7; 9 bases match TRBD1. With V trimmed by 4 bases and J by 3 bases, 7 bases remained unmatched. Germline loops: CDR1 MGHRA, CDR2 YSYEKL. This CDR3 is built from 15 residues.

This clonotype was counted between two and nine times. The CDR3 bases are TGTGCCAGCAGCTTAGCGGGTAGCGGACCCTACGAGCAGTACTTC. Translating gives CASSLAGSGPYEQYF. The J gene is TRBJ2-7, the V gene TRBV7-8; D possibly corresponds to TRBD2 (6 bases). The germline V gene has CDR1 SGHVS and CDR2 FQNEAQ. V was pared by 0 bases and J by 2 bases, with 11 bases between. The CDR3 length is 15 residues.

This clonotype was seen a few times. The gene calls are TRBV7-8 and TRBJ1-5; TRBD1 might be the D (5 bases). V was clipped by 0 bases and J by 6 bases, with 12 bases between them. The CDR3 length is 15 residues. Per germline, CDR1 SGHVS and CDR2 FQNEAQ. The CDR3 loop reads CASSLAGGVGQPQHF. The CDR3 DNA reads as TGTGCCAGCAGCTTAGCGGGAGGGGTTGGTCAGCCCCAGCATTTT.

This clonotype has a handful of counts. The rearrangement uses TRBV28 and TRBJ2-1; TRBD2 matches at 8 bases. After removal of 11 bases from V and 9 bases from J, the junction contained 15 bases not matched to a gene. Germline CDR1 reads MDHEN; CDR2 reads SYDVKM. This CDR3 contains 14 residues. The CDR3 is CAAEGTRSGTEQFF. The CDR3 region has the DNA TGTGCCGCTGAGGGGACTAGAAGTGGCACTGAGCAGTTCTTC.

This chain uses TRBV25-1 with TRBJ1-2, with D perhaps matching TRBD1 (5 bases). Between the trimmed V and J ends, which lost 1 base and 8 bases, there was a span of 17 bases. From germline, CDR1 is MGHDK and CDR2 SYGVNS. The CDR3 runs to 15 residues. CDR3 in DNA: TGTGCCAGCAGTGAATTTTCTCAGGGTTCGGGCGGCTACACCTTC. Protein: CASSEFSQGSGGYTF.

The rearrangement uses TRBV2 and TRBJ2-3; 14 bases are shared with TRBD2. Losses at the gene ends were 6 bases for V and 7 bases for J; bases not matched to a gene: 3. Germline V CDR1 and CDR2: SNHLY, FYNNEI. CDR3 size: 14 residues. CDR3 sequence: CASRGLAGVNTQYF. The CDR3 coding sequence is TGTGCCAGCAGGGGACTAGCGGGAGTGAATACGCAGTATTTT.

This clonotype was observed once. J is TRBJ2-7 and V is TRBV15; 11 nucleotides align to TRBD2. J gave up 2 bases and V 3 bases, and 3 bases lay outside the gene matches. Germline V gives CDR1 LNHNV, CDR2 YYDKDF (reference sequence). The CDR3 runs 15 residues. The CDR3 DNA reads as TGTGCCACCAGCAGGGGGACTAGCGGAGCCTACGAGCAGTACTTC. As protein: CATSRGTSGAYEQYF.

The CDR3 DNA reads as TGTGCCAGCAGATTAATACAGGGAAAAAACATTCAGTACTTC. It translates to CASRLIQGKNIQYF. This chain links TRBV6-5 with TRBJ2-4, with a possible D match to TRBD1 (6 bases). From germline, CDR1 is MNHEY and CDR2 SVGAGI. This CDR3 comprises 14 residues. Trimming left V 6 bases short and J 4 bases short, with 13 bases between.

A few counts support this clonotype. The chain uses TRBV5-6 and TRBJ2-6, with 7 bases lining up with TRBD1. The V and J ends lost 3 bases and 0 bases, in that order; junction bases with no gene match: 12. The CDR3 spans 19 residues. In germline, CDR1 is SGHDT, CDR2 YYEEEE. DNA of the CDR3: TGTGCCAGCAGCTGGAACACAGGGGTAATGCTCTCTGGGGCCAACGTCCTGACTTTC. It yields the protein CASSWNTGVMLSGANVLTF.

CDR3 protein: CSARDGSGSQETQYF. CDR3 coding DNA: TGCAGTGCTAGAGATGGCTCCGGGAGCCAAGAGACCCAGTACTTC. The V call is TRBV20-1, the J call TRBJ2-5, with a tentative D call TRBD2 (6 bases). V lost 0 bases and J lost 1, with 12 bases in between. Germline lookup yields CDR1 DFQATT and CDR2 SNEGSKA (reference sequence). CDR3 length: 15 residues.

The table lists this clonotype with many counts. This sequence joins TRBV7-2 and TRBJ1-2, with D possibly TRBD1 on 6 matching bases. CDR1 and CDR2 (germline): SGHTA, FQGNSA. V was clipped by 4 bases and J by 7 bases, with 25 bases between them. The CDR3 runs 17 residues. The CDR3: CASSSSPGTFTGRGYTF. In DNA, the CDR3 is TGTGCCAGCAGCTCCAGTCCCGGGACATTTACCGGGCGTGGCTACACCTTC.

This clonotype showed up many times. The chain employs TRBV19 and TRBJ2-1; no clear D. CDR1 LNHDA and CDR2 SQIVND come from the germline V gene (reference sequence). The CDR3 has 15 residues. Between the trimmed V and J ends, which lost 3 bases and 7 bases, there was a span of 16 bases. The CDR3 DNA reads as TGTGCCAGTAGTATGAGAGTAGCCTACGGGAATGAGCAGTTCTTC. Its protein is CASSMRVAYGNEQFF.

This chain connects TRBV6-2 or TRBV6-3 to TRBJ2-7; possible D gene TRBD1, 6 bases. CDR1 and CDR2 from the germline V gene are MNHEY and SVGEGT. V was trimmed by 6 bases and J by 0 bases, leaving 12 bases between them. The CDR3 is made up of 14 amino acids. CDR3 sequence reads: CASRSGHRSYEQYF. CDR3 DNA sequence: TGTGCCAGCAGATCGGGACACCGCTCCTACGAGCAGTACTTC.

The chain employs TRBV12-3 or TRBV12-4 and TRBJ1-2; no reliable D call. Between the trimmed V and J ends, which lost 5 bases and 4 bases, there was a span of 14 bases. The CDR3 length is 14 residues. DNA of the CDR3: TGTGCCAGCAGTCCCAGGCGTTCGAGCTATGGCTACACCTTC. Its translation: CASSPRRSSYGYTF.

The rearrangement joins TRBV6-6 to TRBJ2-7; 10 positions match TRBD1. Germline values: CDR1 MNHNY, CDR2 SVGAGI (reference sequence). The CDR3 contains 14 residues. The V and J ends lost 7 bases and 2 bases, in that order; junction bases with no gene match: 5. The CDR3 coding sequence is TGTGCCAGCACCCCGACAGGGGGCCCCTACGAGCAGTACTTC. It is translated as CASTPTGGPYEQYF.

The CDR3 is CASSSSPPGELFF. DNA of the CDR3: TGTGCCAGCAGTTCTAGCCCCCCCGGGGAGCTGTTTTTT. The gene calls are TRBV27 and TRBJ2-2; D perhaps matches TRBD2 (5 bases). Germline CDR1 and CDR2: MNHEY and SMNVEV (reference sequence). Between the trimmed V and J ends, which lost 4 bases and 6 bases, there was a span of 9 bases. The CDR3 contains 13 residues.

V is TRBV7-3 and J is TRBJ2-7; tentatively, D is TRBD1 or TRBD2 (6 bases each). The V and J ends lost 5 bases and 6 bases respectively, with 14 bases between them. The CDR3 runs 13 residues. The germline CDR1 and CDR2 sequences are SGHTA and FQGTGA. CDR3 nucleotides: TGTGCCAGCAGCCTCACTACGGGGGCCGAGCAGTACTTC. It codes for CASSLTTGAEQYF.

The chain carries TRBV5-1 and TRBJ1-4; TRBD1 agrees at 9 bases. Germline V gene data show CDR1 as SGHRS and CDR2 as YFSETQ. With V trimmed by 2 bases and J by 5 bases, 4 bases remained unmatched. The CDR3 sequence is 15 residues long. The CDR3 loop is CASSLTGTGNEKLFF. CDR3 sequence (DNA): TGCGCCAGCAGCTTAACCGGGACAGGGAATGAAAAACTGTTTTTT.

This chain connects TRBV20-1 to TRBJ2-1; TRBD1 matches 10 bases. After removal of 6 bases from V and 6 bases from J, the junction contained 8 bases not matched to a gene. CDR1 DFQATT and CDR2 SNEGSKA come from the germline V gene (reference sequence). There are 14 residues in the CDR3. DNA for the CDR3: TGCAGTGCAACCGGGACAGGGGCTCCCAATGAGCAGTTCTTC. Translated: CSATGTGAPNEQFF.

V gene TRBV20-1 combines with J gene TRBJ2-3; tentatively, D is TRBD1 (6 bases). The V end lost 3 bases, the J end lost 0 bases, and 10 bases lay between the germline ends. The CDR3 has 14 amino acids. The germline V gene has CDR1 DFQATT and CDR2 SNEGSKA (reference sequence). The CDR3 protein is CSARHRASTDTQYF. Written as DNA, the CDR3 is TGCAGTGCTAGGCACAGGGCCAGCACAGATACGCAGTATTTT.

This clonotype was seen repeatedly, ten times or more. The gene calls are TRBV7-9 and TRBJ1-2; TRBD1 matches 9 bases. Germline values: CDR1 SEHNR, CDR2 FQNEAQ (reference sequence). The CDR3 has 14 amino acids. The junction had 9 bases not matched to a gene; V was cut back by 6 bases and J by 7 bases. CDR3 region: CASSLTGQGGGYTF. The CDR3 coding sequence is TGTGCCAGCAGTTTGACGGGACAGGGAGGTGGCTACACCTTC.

This clonotype was picked up many times. J is TRBJ2-7 and V is TRBV7-9; D is ambiguous. Per the germline V gene, CDR1 is SEHNR and CDR2 is FQNEAQ (reference sequence). CDR3 size: 12 residues. Trimming took 1 base from V and 5 from J, leaving 6 bases between them. CDR3 region: CASSLGPNEQYF. CDR3 sequence (DNA): TGTGCCAGCAGCTTAGGGCCTAACGAGCAGTACTTC. The entire variable domain, with the rest obtained from reference TRBV7-9 and TRBJ2-7, is as follows: DTGVSQNPRHKITKRGQNVTFRCDPISEHNRLYWYRQTLGQGPEFLTYFQNEAQLEKSRLLSDRFSAERPKGSFSTLEIQRTEQGDSAMYLCASSLGPNEQYFGPGTRLTVT.